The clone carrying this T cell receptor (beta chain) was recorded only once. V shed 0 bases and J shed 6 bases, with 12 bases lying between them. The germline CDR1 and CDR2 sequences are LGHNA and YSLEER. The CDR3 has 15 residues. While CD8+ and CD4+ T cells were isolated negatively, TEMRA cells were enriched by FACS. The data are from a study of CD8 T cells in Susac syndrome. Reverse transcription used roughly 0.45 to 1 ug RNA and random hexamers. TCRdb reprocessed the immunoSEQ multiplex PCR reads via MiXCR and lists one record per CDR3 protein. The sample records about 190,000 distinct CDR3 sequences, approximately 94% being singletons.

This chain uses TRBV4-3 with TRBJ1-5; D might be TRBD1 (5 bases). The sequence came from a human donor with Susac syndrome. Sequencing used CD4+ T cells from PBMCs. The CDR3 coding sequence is TGCGCCAGCAGCCAAGATCCCCAGGGAGGTCAGCCCCAGCATTTT. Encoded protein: CASSQDPQGGQPQHF.